This T cell receptor beta chain stems from a study of OX40 agonist ivuxolimab in advanced cancers. At the level of the study: With a range of roughly 20 to 85, age averaged approximately 60 years, and 75% to 90% were male.

Data came from immunoSEQ multiplex PCR; TCRdb stores just in-frame clones and leaves some out. The sample holds under 70,000 clones, about 85% seen once. General study findings and limits: The investigators did not determine what antigen specificity the expanded peripheral T cells had. In the 0.1 to 3.0 mg/kg range, CD4+ and CD8+ blood T cells had expanded clonally by week 6.

The CDR3 totals 12 residues. Trimming took 7 bases from V and 10 from J, leaving 17 bases between them. The germline V gene has CDR1 SGHRS and CDR2 YFSETQ. Comment on this clone: Its antigen is not known.

This clonotype was sampled from an adult with an advanced solid tumor such as melanoma, head and neck, liver or kidney cancer. The sequences come from CD4+ or CD8+ T cells sorted from blood, collected in a trial of the OX40 agonist ivuxolimab. This chain joins TRBV5-1 and TRBJ1-2; unclear D gene. CDR3 coding DNA: TGCGCCAGCGGCGACATGTTTGGGGTCTACACCTTC. Translated, it gives CASGDMFGVYTF.